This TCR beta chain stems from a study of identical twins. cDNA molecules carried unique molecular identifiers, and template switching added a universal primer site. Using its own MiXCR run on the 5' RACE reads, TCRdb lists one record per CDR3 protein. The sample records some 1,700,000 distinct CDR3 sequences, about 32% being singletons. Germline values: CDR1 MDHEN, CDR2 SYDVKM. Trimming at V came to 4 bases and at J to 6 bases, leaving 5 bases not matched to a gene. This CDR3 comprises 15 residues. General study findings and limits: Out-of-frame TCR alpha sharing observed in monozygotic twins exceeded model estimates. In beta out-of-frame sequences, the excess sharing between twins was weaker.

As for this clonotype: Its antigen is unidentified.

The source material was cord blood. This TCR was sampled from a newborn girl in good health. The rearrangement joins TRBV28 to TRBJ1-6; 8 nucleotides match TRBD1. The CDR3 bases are TGTGCCAGCAGTTCCCCAGACAGGGGTAATTCACCCCTCCACTTT. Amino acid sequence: CASSSPDRGNSPLHF.